Sequencing of this TCR beta chain was carried out in a study of T cell responses to AZD1222 COVID-19 vaccine. About this clone: Its antigen is not identified.

V lost 5 bases, J lost 5 bases, and 15 bases lay in between. The CDR3 has 15 amino acids. CDR1 SGHTA and CDR2 FQGNSA come from the germline V gene. The protocol was immunoSEQ multiplex PCR, while the TCRdb copy is restricted to in-frame clones and leaves out a portion. Among roughly 120,000 clones, approximately 85% were seen once, and the ten largest hold roughly 13%. Whole-study findings and limits: Clonal diversity was possibly underestimated, and white British individuals and females predominated among donors.

The chain combines TRBV7-2 with TRBJ1-4; D uncertain. Source: peripheral blood, taken on day 0 of MenACWY control vaccination. The receptor comes from an adult in good health. The CDR3 nucleotides are TGTGCCAGCAGCCCCCGGGGAAGGGAGAATGAAAAACTGTTTTTT. As protein: CASSPRGRENEKLFF.